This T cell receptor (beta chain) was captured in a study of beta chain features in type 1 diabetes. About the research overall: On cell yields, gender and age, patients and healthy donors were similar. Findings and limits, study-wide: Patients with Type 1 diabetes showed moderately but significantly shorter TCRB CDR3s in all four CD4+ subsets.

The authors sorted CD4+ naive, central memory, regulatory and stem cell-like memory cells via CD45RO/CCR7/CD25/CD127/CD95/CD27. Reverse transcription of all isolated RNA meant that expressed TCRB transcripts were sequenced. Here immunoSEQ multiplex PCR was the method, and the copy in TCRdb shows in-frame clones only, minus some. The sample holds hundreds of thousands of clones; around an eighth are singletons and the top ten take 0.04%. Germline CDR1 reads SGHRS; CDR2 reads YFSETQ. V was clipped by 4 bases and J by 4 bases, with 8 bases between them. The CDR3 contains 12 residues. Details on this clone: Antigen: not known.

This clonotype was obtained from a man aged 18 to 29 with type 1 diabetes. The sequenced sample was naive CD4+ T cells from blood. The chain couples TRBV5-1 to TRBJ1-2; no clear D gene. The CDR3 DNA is TGCGCCAGCAGCCTACGGAGCTATGGCTACACCTTC. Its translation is CASSLRSYGYTF.